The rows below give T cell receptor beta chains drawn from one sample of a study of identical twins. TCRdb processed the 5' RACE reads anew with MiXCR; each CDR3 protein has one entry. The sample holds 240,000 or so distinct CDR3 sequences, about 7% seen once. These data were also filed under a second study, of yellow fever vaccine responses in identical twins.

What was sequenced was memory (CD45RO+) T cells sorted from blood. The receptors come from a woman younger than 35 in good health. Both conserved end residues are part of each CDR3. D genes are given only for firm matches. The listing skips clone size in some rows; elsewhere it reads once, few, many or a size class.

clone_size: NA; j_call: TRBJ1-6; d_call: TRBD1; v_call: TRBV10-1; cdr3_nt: TGCGCCAGCGGACAGGGGCCCAGTTCACCCCTCCACTTT; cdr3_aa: CASGQGPSSPLHF
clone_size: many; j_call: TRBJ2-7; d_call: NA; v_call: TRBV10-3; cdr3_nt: TGTGCCATCAGTAGCCCAGCATACGAGCAGTACTTC; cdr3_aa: CAISSPAYEQYF
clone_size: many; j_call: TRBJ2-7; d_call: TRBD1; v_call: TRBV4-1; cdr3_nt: TGCGCCAGCAGCCAAGATCCGACAGGGCCACTCTACGAGCAGTACTTC; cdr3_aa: CASSQDPTGPLYEQYF
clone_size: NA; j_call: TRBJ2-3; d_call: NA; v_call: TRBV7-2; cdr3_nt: TGTGCCAGCAGCACCCGATCAACAGGATCCCACACAGATACGCAGTATTTT; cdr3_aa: CASSTRSTGSHTDTQYF
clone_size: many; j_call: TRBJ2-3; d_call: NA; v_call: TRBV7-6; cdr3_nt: TGTGCCAGCAGCGGAAACAGGGCTAGCACAGATACGCAGTATTTT; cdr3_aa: CASSGNRASTDTQYF
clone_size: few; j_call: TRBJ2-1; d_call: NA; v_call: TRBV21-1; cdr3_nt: TGTGCCGCCGTAGAAGAGTATTCTTTCGGCCTAGCGGGTAACAATGAGCAGTTCTTC; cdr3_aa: CAAVEEYSFGLAGNNEQFF
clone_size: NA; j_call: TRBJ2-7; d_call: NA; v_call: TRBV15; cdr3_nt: TGTGCCACCAGCGCCAGATCGGGGGCCTACGAGCAGTACTTC; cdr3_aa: CATSARSGAYEQYF
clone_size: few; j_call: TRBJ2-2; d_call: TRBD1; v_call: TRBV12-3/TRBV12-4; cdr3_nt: TGTGCCAGCAGAACCTCTAGACAGGGATTCGCCGGGGAGCTGTTTTTT; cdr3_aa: CASRTSRQGFAGELFF
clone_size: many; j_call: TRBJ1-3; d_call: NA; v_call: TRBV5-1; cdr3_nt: TGCGCCAGCAGCTTGGATTCGGGACACTACTCTGGAAACACCATATATTTT; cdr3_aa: CASSLDSGHYSGNTIYF
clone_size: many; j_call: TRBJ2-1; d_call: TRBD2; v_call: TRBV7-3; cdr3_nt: TGTGCCAGCAGCTTGGCTAGCGGGAAAAATGAGCAGTTCTTC; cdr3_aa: CASSLASGKNEQFF
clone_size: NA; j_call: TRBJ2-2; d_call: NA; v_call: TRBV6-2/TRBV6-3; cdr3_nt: TGTGCCAGCAGTTACCGGCCATACACGAACACCGGGGAGCTGTTTTTT; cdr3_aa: CASSYRPYTNTGELFF
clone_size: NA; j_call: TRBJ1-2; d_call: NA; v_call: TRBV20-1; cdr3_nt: TGCAGTGCTAGGCCCACCTTGGACAGAAAGGACTATGGCTACACCTTC; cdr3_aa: CSARPTLDRKDYGYTF
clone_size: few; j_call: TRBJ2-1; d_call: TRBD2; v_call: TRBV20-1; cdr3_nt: TGCAGTGCTAGAGAAAATAAGCGGGGGGGGTCCTACAATGAGCAGTTCTTC; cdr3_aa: CSARENKRGGSYNEQFF
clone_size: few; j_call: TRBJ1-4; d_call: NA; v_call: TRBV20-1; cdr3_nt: TGCAGTGCTCGAGAGTTGAGCTCAGAAAAACTGTTTTTT; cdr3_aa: CSARELSSEKLFF
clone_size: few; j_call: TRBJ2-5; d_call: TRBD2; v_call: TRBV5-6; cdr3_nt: TGTGCCAGCAGCTTCCCCGGGGGGGAGACCCAGTACTTC; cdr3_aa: CASSFPGGETQYF
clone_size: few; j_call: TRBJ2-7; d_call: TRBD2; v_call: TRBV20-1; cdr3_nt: TGCAGTGCTAGACCTGCGAGCGGGATGGCCTACGAGCAGTACTTC; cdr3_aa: CSARPASGMAYEQYF
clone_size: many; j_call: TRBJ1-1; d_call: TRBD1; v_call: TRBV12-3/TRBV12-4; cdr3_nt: TGTGCCAGCAGGAACAACAGGGGGATCACTGAAGCTTTCTTT; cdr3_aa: CASRNNRGITEAFF
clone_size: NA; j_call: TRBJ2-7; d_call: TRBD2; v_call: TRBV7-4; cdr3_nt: TGTGCCAGCAGCTCCAGTCCCCTCCTGACTAGCGGGATCTCCTACGAGCAGTACTTC; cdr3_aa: CASSSSPLLTSGISYEQYF